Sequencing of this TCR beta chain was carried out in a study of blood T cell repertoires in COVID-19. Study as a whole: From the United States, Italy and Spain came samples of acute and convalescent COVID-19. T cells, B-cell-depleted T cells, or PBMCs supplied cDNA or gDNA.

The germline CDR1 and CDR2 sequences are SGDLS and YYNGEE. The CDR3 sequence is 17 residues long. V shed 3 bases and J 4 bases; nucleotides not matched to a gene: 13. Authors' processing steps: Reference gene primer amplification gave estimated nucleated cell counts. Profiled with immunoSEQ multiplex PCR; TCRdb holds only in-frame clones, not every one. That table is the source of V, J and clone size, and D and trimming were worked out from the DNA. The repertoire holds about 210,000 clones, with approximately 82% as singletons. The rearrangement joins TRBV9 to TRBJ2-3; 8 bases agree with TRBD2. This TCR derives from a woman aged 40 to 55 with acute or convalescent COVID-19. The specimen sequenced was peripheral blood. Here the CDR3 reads CASSDRSRGGGPDTQYF. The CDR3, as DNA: TGTGCCAGCAGCGACCGAAGCCGGGGCGGGGGGCCAGATACGCAGTATTTT.